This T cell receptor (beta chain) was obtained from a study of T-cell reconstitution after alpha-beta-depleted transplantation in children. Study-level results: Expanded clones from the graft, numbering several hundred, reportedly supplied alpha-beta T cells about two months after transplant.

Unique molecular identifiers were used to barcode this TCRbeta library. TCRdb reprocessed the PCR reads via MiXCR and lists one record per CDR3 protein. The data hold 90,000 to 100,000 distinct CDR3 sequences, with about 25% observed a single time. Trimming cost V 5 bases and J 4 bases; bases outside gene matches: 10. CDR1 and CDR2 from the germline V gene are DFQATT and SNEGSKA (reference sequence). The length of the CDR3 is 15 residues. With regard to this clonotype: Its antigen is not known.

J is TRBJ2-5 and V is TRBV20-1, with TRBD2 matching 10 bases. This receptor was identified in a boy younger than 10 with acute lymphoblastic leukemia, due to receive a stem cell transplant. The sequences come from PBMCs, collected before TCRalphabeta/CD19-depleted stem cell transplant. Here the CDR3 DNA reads TGCAGTGCTGGGGCGTGGACTAGCGGAGGAGAGACCCAGTACTTC. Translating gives CSAGAWTSGGETQYF.